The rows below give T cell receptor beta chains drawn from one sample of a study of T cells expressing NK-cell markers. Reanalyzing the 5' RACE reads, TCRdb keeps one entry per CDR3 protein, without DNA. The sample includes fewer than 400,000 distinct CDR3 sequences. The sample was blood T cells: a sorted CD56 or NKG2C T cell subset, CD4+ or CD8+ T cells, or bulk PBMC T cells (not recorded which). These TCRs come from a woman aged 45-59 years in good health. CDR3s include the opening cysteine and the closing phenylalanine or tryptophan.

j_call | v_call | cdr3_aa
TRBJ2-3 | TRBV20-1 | CSARRDSTDTQYF
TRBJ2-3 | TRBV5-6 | CASSFVAGGSTDTQYF
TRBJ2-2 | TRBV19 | CASIRTSGFGELFF
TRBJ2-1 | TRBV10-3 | CAISDSGASSYNEQFF
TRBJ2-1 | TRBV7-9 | CASSQITSGTRGEQFF
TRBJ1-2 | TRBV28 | CASKLSGDGGLYGYTF
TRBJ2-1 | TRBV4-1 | CASSRPGGVEQFF
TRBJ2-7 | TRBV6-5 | CASSYGTAPYEQYF
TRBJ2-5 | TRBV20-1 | CSASIRGRGETQYF
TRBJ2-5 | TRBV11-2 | CASSFLAGHGGTQYF
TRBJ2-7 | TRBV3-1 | CASSQEFGRNSYEQYF
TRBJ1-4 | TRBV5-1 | CASSLAPGSREKLFF
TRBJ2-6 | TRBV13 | CASSFFLGTQLSGANVLTF
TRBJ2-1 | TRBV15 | CATSGGDRGSSEQFF
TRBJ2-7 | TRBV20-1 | CSARDPSGRGGAHEQYF
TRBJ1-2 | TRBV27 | CASSFGQGANYGYTF
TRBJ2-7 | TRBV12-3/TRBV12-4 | CASRISGRAPYEQYF
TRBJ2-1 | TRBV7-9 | CASSLVASGVHEQFF
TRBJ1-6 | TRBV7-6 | CASSLAFRQKNSPLHF
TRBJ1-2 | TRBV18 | CASSPGDRVNYGYTF
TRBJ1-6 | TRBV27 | CASSLAGSYNSPLHF
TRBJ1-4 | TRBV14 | CASSQQGIIGEKLFF
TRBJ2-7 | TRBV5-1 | CASRSGSIYEQYF
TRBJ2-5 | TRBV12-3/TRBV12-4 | CASSRGTSQYF
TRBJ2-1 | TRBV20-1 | CSALGATSYNEQFF
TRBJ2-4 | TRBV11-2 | CASSLRQGIAKNIQYF
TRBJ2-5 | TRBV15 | CATSRGALRDVGTQYF
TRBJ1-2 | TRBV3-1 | CASSQRETLYTF
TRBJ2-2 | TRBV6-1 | CASTPIGELFF